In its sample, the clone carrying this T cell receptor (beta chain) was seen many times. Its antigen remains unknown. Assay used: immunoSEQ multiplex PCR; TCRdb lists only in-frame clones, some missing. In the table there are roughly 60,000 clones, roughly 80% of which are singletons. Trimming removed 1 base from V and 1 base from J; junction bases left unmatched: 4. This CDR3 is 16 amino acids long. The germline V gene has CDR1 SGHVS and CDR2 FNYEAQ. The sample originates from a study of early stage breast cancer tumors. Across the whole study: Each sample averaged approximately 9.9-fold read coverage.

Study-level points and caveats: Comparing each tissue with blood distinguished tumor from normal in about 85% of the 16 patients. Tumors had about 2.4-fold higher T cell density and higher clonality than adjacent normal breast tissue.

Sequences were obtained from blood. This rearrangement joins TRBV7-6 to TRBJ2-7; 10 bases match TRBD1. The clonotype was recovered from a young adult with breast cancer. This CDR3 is CASSLGRTGGSYEQYF. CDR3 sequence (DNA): TGTGCCAGCAGCTTAGGACGGACAGGGGGTTCCTACGAGCAGTACTTC.